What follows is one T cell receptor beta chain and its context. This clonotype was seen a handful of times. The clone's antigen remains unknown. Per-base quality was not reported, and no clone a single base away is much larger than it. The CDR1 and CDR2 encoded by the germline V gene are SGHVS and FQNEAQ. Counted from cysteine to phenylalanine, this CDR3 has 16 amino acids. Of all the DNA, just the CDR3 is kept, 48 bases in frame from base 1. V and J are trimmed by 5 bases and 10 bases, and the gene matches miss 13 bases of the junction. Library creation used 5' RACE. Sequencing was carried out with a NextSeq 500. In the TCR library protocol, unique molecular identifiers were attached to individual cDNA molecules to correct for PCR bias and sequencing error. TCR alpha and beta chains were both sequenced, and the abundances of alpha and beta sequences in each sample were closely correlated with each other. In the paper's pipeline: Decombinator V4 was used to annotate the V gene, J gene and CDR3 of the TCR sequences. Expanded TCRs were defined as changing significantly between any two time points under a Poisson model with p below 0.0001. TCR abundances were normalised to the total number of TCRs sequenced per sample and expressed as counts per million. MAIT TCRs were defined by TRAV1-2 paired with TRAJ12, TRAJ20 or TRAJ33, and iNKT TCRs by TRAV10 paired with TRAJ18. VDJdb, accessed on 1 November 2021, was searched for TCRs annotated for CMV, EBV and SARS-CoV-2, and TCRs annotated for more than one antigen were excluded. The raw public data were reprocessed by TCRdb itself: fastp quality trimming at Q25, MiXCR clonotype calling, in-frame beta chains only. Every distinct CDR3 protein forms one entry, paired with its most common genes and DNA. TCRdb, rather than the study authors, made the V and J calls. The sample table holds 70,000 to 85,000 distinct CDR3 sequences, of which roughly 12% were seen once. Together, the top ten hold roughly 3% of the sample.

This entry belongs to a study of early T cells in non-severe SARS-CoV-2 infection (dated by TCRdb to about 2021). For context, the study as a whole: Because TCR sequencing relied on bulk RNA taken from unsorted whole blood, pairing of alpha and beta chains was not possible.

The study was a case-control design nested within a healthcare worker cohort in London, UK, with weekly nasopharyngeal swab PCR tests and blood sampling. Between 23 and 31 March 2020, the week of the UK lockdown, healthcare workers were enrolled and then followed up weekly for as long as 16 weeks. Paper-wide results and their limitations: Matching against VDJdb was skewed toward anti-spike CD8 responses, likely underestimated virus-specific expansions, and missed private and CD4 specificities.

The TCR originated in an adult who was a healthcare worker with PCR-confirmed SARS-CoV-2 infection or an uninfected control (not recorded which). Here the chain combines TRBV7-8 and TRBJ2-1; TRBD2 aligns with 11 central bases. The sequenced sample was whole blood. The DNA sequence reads TGTGCCAGCAGCACGCCCGGGACTAGCGGTCCGGGGGAGCAGTTCTTC. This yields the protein CASSTPGTSGPGEQFF.